The clone carrying this TCR beta chain was counted a few times. The data are from a study of blood T cell repertoires in COVID-19. Whole-study context: T cells, B-cell-depleted T cells, or PBMCs provided the cDNA or gDNA that served as material.

Assay: immunoSEQ multiplex PCR; the TCRdb copy retains only in-frame clones and omits some. The sample contains a few hundred thousand clones, roughly nine tenths of which appear only once. Trimming cost V 6 bases and J 2 bases; bases outside gene matches: 13. There are 17 residues in the CDR3. CDR1 and CDR2 (germline): ENHRY, SYGVKD. Assignment of participants to cohorts was predicated upon participant-reported clinical history. The clonotype was recovered from a woman in her 50s who had been exposed to COVID-19. The sequencing input was PBMCs or T cells enriched from blood (not recorded which). This chain connects TRBV10-3 to TRBJ1-3; 7 nucleotides align to TRBD1. The CDR3 coding sequence is TGTGCCATCAGACACTTCGAGGGACAGATACCTGGAAACACCATATATTTT. Its translation is CAIRHFEGQIPGNTIYF.